This TCR beta chain was sequenced in a study of blood T cell repertoires in COVID-19. Germline values: CDR1 SGHVS, CDR2 FQNEAQ. The junction had 5 bases not matched to a gene; V was cut back by 1 base and J by 7 bases. This CDR3 spans 15 amino acids. Sequencing was performed with immunoSEQ multiplex PCR; in TCRdb, only in-frame clones are kept and a portion is missing. The table lists hundreds of thousands of clones, 88% of them singletons. The V and J genes are TRBV7-8 and TRBJ2-1; 9 bases match TRBD2. The clonotype comes from a woman aged 55 to 70 in a cohort exposed to, infected with or recovered from COVID-19 (not recorded which). The sequenced sample was PBMCs or T cells enriched from blood (not recorded which). In nucleotides, the CDR3 is TGTGCCAGCAGCTTAGACCTAGCGGGACCGAATGAGCAGTTCTTC. Protein product: CASSLDLAGPNEQFF.